The clone carrying this TCR beta chain came up many times. No antigen is known for it. This record belongs to a study of molecular identifiers for immune sequencing clone quantification. Overall study findings and caveats: A single cell's spiked Jurkat TCR RNA was reportedly detectable among 900,000 to 1,000,000 naive cells.

This CDR3 comprises 13 residues. Germline loops: CDR1 GTSNPN, CDR2 SVGIG (reference sequence). Trimming stripped 0 bases from V and 4 bases from J, with 9 bases between. Via MiXCR, TCRdb re-called the PCR reads, giving one row per CDR3 protein. The data show about 65,000 distinct CDR3 sequences, approximately 17% seen once. Source material for naive CD8 libraries was roughly 20,000 to 1,000,000 sorted cells, with 10%, 30% or 50% RNA. A CD8+CD4-CCR7+CD45RA+ phenotype served as the sorting definition for naive CD8 T cells. The TCR comes from a human donor in good health. Some libraries in this study had Jurkat cell RNA spiked in. The J gene is TRBJ1-1, the V gene TRBV30; no clear D gene. The material sequenced was naive CD8+ T cells from blood, with Jurkat cell RNA spiked in. The sample's subset: FACS-sorted CD8+CD4-CCR7+CD45RA+ naive T cells. CDR3 loop: CAWSVAGSTEAFF. The DNA of the CDR3 is TGTGCCTGGAGTGTAGCCGGGAGCACTGAAGCTTTCTTT.